Below are 11 T cell receptor beta chains sequenced from a single sample in a study of blood T cell repertoires in COVID-19. Here immunoSEQ multiplex PCR was the method, and the copy in TCRdb shows in-frame clones only, minus some. The sample gives about 59,000 clones, 70% to 80% of which show up once; approximately 3.5% is in the top ten. Sequences were obtained from peripheral blood. Receptors were obtained from a man in his sixties with acute or convalescent COVID-19.

V and J are TRBV28 and TRBJ2-3, with 8 nucleotides matching TRBD2. The germline CDR1 and CDR2 sequences are MDHEN and SYDVKM. The V and J ends lost 2 bases and 1 base, in that order; junction bases with no gene match: 5. The CDR3 sequence is 16 residues long. The CDR3 DNA reads TGTGCCAGCAGTTTAGCGGGAGGAGGAGGCACAGATACGCAGTATTTT. The encoded protein is CASSLAGGGGTDTQYF.

This chain links TRBV6-1 with TRBJ2-7; no reliable D call. Germline-derived CDR1 and CDR2 are MNHNS and SASEGT. Trimming took 3 bases from V and 5 from J, leaving 5 bases between them. CDR3 length: 11 amino acids. The CDR3 spells CASSDGDEQYF. CDR3 nucleotide sequence: TGTGCCAGCAGTGACGGTGACGAGCAGTACTTC.

The chain links TRBV9 to TRBJ1-2; D remains unclear. CDR1 is SGDLS and CDR2 is YYNGEE in the germline V gene. The CDR3 totals 13 residues. The V end was cut by 1 base, the J end by 4 bases, with 8 bases between. In DNA, the CDR3 is TGTGCCAGCAGCGTAACAGCCGGCTATGGCTACACCTTC. Encoded protein: CASSVTAGYGYTF.

V usage is TRBV29-1 and J usage is TRBJ2-3; tentative D call: TRBD2 (6 bases). The CDR3 is made up of 16 amino acids. Trimming stripped 0 bases from V and 4 bases from J, with 17 bases between. Germline CDR1 and CDR2: SQVTM and ANQGSEA. CDR3 nucleotide sequence: TGCAGCGTTGAAGATCGTCTAGCGTCGAACGCAGATACGCAGTATTTT. Translating it yields CSVEDRLASNADTQYF.

V is TRBV5-4 and J is TRBJ2-1, with TRBD1 identical over 10 bases. Germline trimming cut 6 bases from V and 7 bases from J; bases unmatched to any gene: 7. Looked up from germline, CDR1 is SGHNT and CDR2 is YYREEE (reference sequence). The CDR3 is 14 amino acids. The CDR3 region is CASTNRDRGNEQFF. The CDR3 region has the DNA TGTGCCAGCACAAACCGGGACAGGGGAAATGAGCAGTTCTTC.

The sample holds one count of this clone. J is TRBJ2-3 and V is TRBV3-1 (or the pseudogene TRBV3-2), with TRBD2 as a possible D gene (6 bases). Deletions cut 0 bases from V and 3 bases from J, with 13 bases between. CDR1 and CDR2 from the germline V gene are LGHDT and YNNKEL (reference sequence). The CDR3 is made up of 16 amino acids. CDR3 DNA: TGTGCCAGCAGCCAAGAACCGGGAGTGCTAACAGATACGCAGTATTTT. Protein product: CASSQEPGVLTDTQYF.

For the CDR3, the DNA is TGTGCCAGCAGCTTAGCGTCGACTAGGACGGAGACCCAGTACTTC. Amino acids: CASSLASTRTETQYF. V usage is TRBV7-2 and J usage is TRBJ2-5, with a weak D call TRBD2 (6 bases). Germline V CDR1 and CDR2: SGHTA, FQGNSA. V was cut by 0 bases and J by 5 bases, with 13 bases left in between. This CDR3 has 15 residues.

J is TRBJ2-7 and V is TRBV6-2 or TRBV6-3; the match to TRBD1 covers 8 bases. This CDR3 is 15 amino acids long. V dropped 5 bases and J dropped 0; count of bases not matched to a gene: 6. Germline CDR1 and CDR2: MNHEY and SVGEGT. CDR3: CASSGKTGGSYEQYF. The CDR3 coding sequence is TGTGCCAGCAGTGGCAAAACAGGGGGCTCCTACGAGCAGTACTTC.

V usage is TRBV5-1 and J usage is TRBJ2-3; 7 nucleotides line up with TRBD2. This CDR3 has 16 residues. The germline CDR1 and CDR2 sequences are SGHRS and YFSETQ. V lost 0 bases and J lost 6; bases outside the gene matches: 10. This CDR3 is CASSLVSGGRGDTQYF. Here the CDR3 DNA reads TGCGCCAGCAGCTTGGTGTCGGGAGGCCGAGGGGATACGCAGTATTTT.

This rearrangement joins TRBV5-4 to TRBJ1-1; D is undetermined. This CDR3 is 12 amino acids long. The germline V gene has CDR1 SGHNT and CDR2 YYREEE (reference sequence). Trimming left V 0 bases short and J 8 bases short, with 8 bases between. CDR3 nucleotides: TGTGCCAGCAGCTTGGCGGGAGGAGAAGCTTTCTTT. Its translation: CASSLAGGEAFF.

V and J are TRBV2 and TRBJ1-1; possible D gene TRBD1, 6 bases. Trimming left V 6 bases short and J 5 bases short, with 16 bases between. This CDR3 is built from 14 residues. Germline V gene data show CDR1 as SNHLY and CDR2 as FYNNEI. The CDR3 DNA reads TGTGCCAGCAGCTCACAGGGTAGGGGGACTGAAGCTTTCTTT. Protein sequence: CASSSQGRGTEAFF.